The entry below describes one T cell receptor beta chain. No antigen is known for it. The V gene's germline CDR1 is MNHEY and CDR2 SVGAGI. V dropped 6 bases and J dropped 3; count of bases not matched to a gene: 2. The CDR3 sequence is 13 residues long. This sample is part of a study of CD4 T cells in relation to SARS-CoV-2 and coronaviruses. Points from the study as a whole: Samples before the pandemic and after infection were not matched within any donor.

TCRdb's copy holds only in-frame clones and misses some; the assay was immunoSEQ multiplex PCR. The table records about 36,000 clones, about 80% of them present only once. The genes are TRBV6-5 and TRBJ1-2, with TRBD1 identical over 9 bases. The receptor's source is an adult with COVID-19. Material: naive CD4+ T cells from PBMCs, cultured in vitro. Subset described: naive CD4+ T cells isolated by negative enrichment. The CDR3 loop reads CASSRDRDYGYTF. The CDR3 DNA reads TGTGCCAGCAGCAGGGACAGGGACTATGGCTACACCTTC.